The 30 T cell receptor beta chains below all came from one sample that was sequenced in a study of technical replicates of blood from several donors. The protocol was immunoSEQ multiplex PCR, while the TCRdb copy is restricted to in-frame clones and leaves out a portion. The sample lists over 70,000 clones; over 90% were seen once. The sequenced sample consisted of PBMCs. The source is a human donor in good health. Some clones in this sample may be carry-over from other donors' samples.

This chain uses TRBV30 with TRBJ2-1; 11 bases match TRBD2. The V and J ends lost 2 bases and 10 bases, in that order; junction bases with no gene match: 7. The CDR3 has 14 residues. Germline V gene lookup returns CDR1 GTSNPN and CDR2 SVGIG (reference sequence). The CDR3 loop reads CAWSPGLADGEQFF. CDR3 DNA: TGTGCCTGGAGTCCGGGACTAGCGGACGGGGAGCAGTTCTTC.

The V gene is TRBV11-2, the J gene TRBJ2-1; 12 bases fit TRBD2. From germline, CDR1 is SGHAT and CDR2 FQNNGV. The length of the CDR3 is 13 residues. The V gene end was trimmed by 6 bases and the J gene end by 8 bases; junction bases not matched to a gene: 2. CDR3 protein: CASRLAGGDEQFF. DNA of the CDR3: TGTGCCAGCAGACTAGCGGGAGGTGATGAGCAGTTCTTC.

This clone occurred once. V is TRBV10-3 and J is TRBJ2-3, with D possibly matching TRBD2 (5 bases). The germline V gene has CDR1 ENHRY and CDR2 SYGVKD. The CDR3 is 13 residues long. The V end lost 7 bases, the J end lost 5 bases, and 13 bases lay between the germline ends. CDR3 DNA sequence: TGTGCCATCACCGGGGAGCAACGAGATACGCAGTATTTT. Translation: CAITGEQRDTQYF.

The chain couples TRBV5-1 to TRBJ2-3; 9 nucleotides align to TRBD2. CDR3 length: 16 residues. Germline values: CDR1 SGHRS, CDR2 YFSETQ. The junction had 8 bases not matched to a gene; V was cut back by 4 bases and J by 2 bases. In nucleotides, the CDR3 is TGCGCCAGCAGCCTGGTAGCGGGAGTTATCACAGATACGCAGTATTTT. The encoded protein is CASSLVAGVITDTQYF. Looking up the rest from reference TRBV5-1 and TRBJ2-3 gives the full variable domain: KAGVTQTPRYLIKTRGQQVTLSCSPISGHRSVSWYQQTPGQGLQFLFEYFSETQRNKGNFPGRFSGRQFSNSRSEMNVSTLELGDSALYLCASSLVAGVITDTQYFGPGTRLTVL.

The chain couples TRBV7-9 to TRBJ2-1; 10 bases line up with TRBD2. CDR1 and CDR2 (germline): SEHNR, FQNEAQ (reference sequence). CDR3 length: 13 residues. Trimming took 5 bases from V and 9 from J; bases not matched to a gene: 4. The CDR3 DNA follows: TGTGCCAGCAGCCTGGAGCGGGAGGGTGAGCAGTTCTTC. It yields the protein CASSLEREGEQFF.

V and J are TRBV18 and TRBJ2-7; 11 bases are a match to TRBD1. This CDR3 is 15 amino acids long. The germline gives CDR1 KGHSH, CDR2 LQKENI. J was trimmed by 5 bases and V by 1 base; bases with no gene match: 4. This chain's CDR3 is CASSPLGTGGHEQYF. DNA for the CDR3: TGTGCCAGCTCACCACTGGGGACAGGGGGACACGAGCAGTACTTC.

This chain connects TRBV7-9 to TRBJ1-4; D is unclear. Germline CDR1 SEHNR, CDR2 FQNEAQ (reference sequence). This CDR3 has 13 residues. CDR3 amino acids: CVTTRAGNEKLFF. CDR3 nucleotide sequence: TGTGTGACGACTAGGGCGGGTAATGAAAAACTGTTTTTT.

The gene calls are TRBV7-2 and TRBJ2-3; a weak D match, TRBD1 (6 bases). Trimming cost V 2 bases and J 4 bases, with 16 bases left between them. CDR1 is SGHTA and CDR2 is FQGNSA in the germline V gene. The CDR3 runs to 16 residues. The CDR3 here is CASSLNTGFLADTQYF. CDR3 sequence (DNA): TGTGCCAGCAGCTTAAACACAGGGTTCTTGGCAGATACGCAGTATTTT.

The chain employs TRBV19 and TRBJ2-1; 8 bases fit TRBD2. CDR3 length: 14 residues. Germline CDR1 and CDR2: LNHDA and SQIVND (reference sequence). V shed 5 bases and J 4 bases; nucleotides not matched to a gene: 4. The DNA for the CDR3 is TGTGCCAGTAGTCGATCTAGCGGGTACAATGAGCAGTTCTTC. It is translated as CASSRSSGYNEQFF.

The gene calls are TRBV29-1 and TRBJ1-1; D is possibly TRBD1 (6 bases). Germline CDR1 and CDR2: SQVTM and ANQGSEA. The V end was cut by 7 bases, the J end by 5 bases, with 11 bases between. The CDR3 has 11 residues. Here the CDR3 reads CSGIGGTEAFF. Here the CDR3 DNA reads TGCAGCGGAATAGGGGGTACTGAAGCTTTCTTT.

The chain is built from TRBV7-8 and TRBJ1-5; a possible D gene is TRBD1 (6 bases). Germline values: CDR1 SGHVS, CDR2 FQNEAQ. CDR3 length: 15 amino acids. Trimming took 1 base from V and 5 from J, leaving 12 bases between them. CDR3 coding DNA: TGTGCCAGCAGCTTAGTTCAGGGGTTCCATCAGCCCCAGCATTTT. Encoded protein: CASSLVQGFHQPQHF.

The V and J genes are TRBV6-1 and TRBJ1-4; D not resolved. In germline, CDR1 is MNHNS, CDR2 SASEGT. This CDR3 spans 16 amino acids. V was clipped by 3 bases and J by 8 bases, with 19 bases between them. CDR3 residues: CASSEGRTPAREKLFF. The DNA of the CDR3 is TGTGCCAGCAGTGAGGGCAGGACTCCAGCGAGGGAAAAACTGTTTTTT.

CDR3 loop: CASSQGPGLGEKLFF. CDR3 in DNA: TGCGCCAGCAGCCAAGGTCCAGGGTTGGGAGAAAAACTGTTTTTT. V usage is TRBV4-1 and J usage is TRBJ1-4; D is possibly TRBD1 (5 bases). Germline lookup yields CDR1 MGHRA and CDR2 YSYEKL. Trimming took off 1 base at V and 8 bases at J, with 14 bases between the two ends. This CDR3 has 15 residues.

This clone was seen once. V usage is TRBV7-2 and J usage is TRBJ1-5; D ambiguous. This CDR3 has 16 residues. Germline CDR1 and CDR2: SGHTA and FQGNSA. The V end lost 1 base, the J end lost 0 bases, and 10 bases lay between the germline ends. CDR3 DNA: TGTGCCAGCAGCTTAGTGGCAGGAAATAGCAATCAGCCCCAGCATTTT. Translating gives CASSLVAGNSNQPQHF. The entire variable domain, with the rest obtained from reference TRBV7-2 and TRBJ1-5, is as follows: GAGVSQSPSNKVTEKGKDVELRCDPISGHTALYWYRQSLGQGLEFLIYFQGNSAPDKSGLPSDRFSAERTGGSVSTLTIQRTQQEDSAVYLCASSLVAGNSNQPQHFGDGTRLSIL.

The chain has TRBV7-8 and TRBJ2-3, with a possible D match to TRBD2 (5 bases). The CDR3 runs 15 residues. The V gene's germline CDR1 is SGHVS and CDR2 FQNEAQ. Between the trimmed V and J ends, which lost 5 bases and 2 bases, there was a span of 14 bases. CDR3 region: CASSPLRGYTDTQYF. DNA for the CDR3: TGTGCCAGCAGCCCCTTGCGCGGGTACACAGATACGCAGTATTTT.

The chain carries TRBV27 and TRBJ2-7, with 8 positions matching TRBD1. J gave up 5 bases and V 8 bases, and 8 bases lay outside the gene matches. The CDR3 consists of 13 residues. Germline CDR1 and CDR2: MNHEY and SMNVEV (reference sequence). For the CDR3, the DNA is TGTGCCAGCCTTAACCCCAGGGGGCACGAGCAGTACTTC. Amino acid sequence: CASLNPRGHEQYF.

The V and J genes are TRBV27 and TRBJ1-2; D not certain. V was trimmed by 3 bases and J by 4 bases, leaving 9 bases between them. The CDR3 loop spans 13 amino acids. Germline values: CDR1 MNHEY, CDR2 SMNVEV (reference sequence). The CDR3 region has the DNA TGTGCCAGCAGTTTTCACAGCCTCTATGGCTACACCTTC. As protein: CASSFHSLYGYTF.

This clone was seen once. The chain employs TRBV5-6 and TRBJ1-5; TRBD1 is a possible D gene (5 bases). Trimming cost V 4 bases and J 6 bases, with 20 bases left between them. The CDR3 contains 16 residues. The germline V gene encodes CDR1 SGHDT and CDR2 YYEEEE. The CDR3 DNA reads TGTGCCAGCAGCACAACACGGGACGGGGGGATTCAGCCCCAGCATTTT. Translation gives CASSTTRDGGIQPQHF. The full variable domain, with the rest looked up from reference TRBV5-6 and TRBJ1-5, is DAGVTQSPTHLIKTRGQQVTLRCSPKSGHDTVSWYQQALGQGPQFIFQYYEEEERQRGNFPDRFSGHQFPNYSSELNVNALLLGDSALYLCASSTTRDGGIQPQHFGDGTRLSIL.

The J gene is TRBJ2-1, the V gene TRBV7-3; the match to TRBD2 covers 9 bases. Looked up from germline, CDR1 is SGHTA and CDR2 is FQGTGA. This CDR3 is 15 amino acids long. The ends lost 5 bases at V and 10 bases at J; junction bases unmatched: 12. CDR3 in DNA: TGTGCCAGCAGCCCGGCGGGCGGGGGGGCGGAGGAGCAGTTCTTC. Its protein product is CASSPAGGGAEEQFF.

The gene calls are TRBV6-4 and TRBJ2-3, with 10 nucleotides matching TRBD2. This CDR3 has 13 amino acids. Per germline, CDR1 MRHNA and CDR2 SNTAGT. V lost 8 bases, J lost 3 bases, and 2 bases stayed unmatched. The CDR3 region is CASSTSGTDTQYF. CDR3 sequence (DNA): TGTGCCAGCTCGACTAGCGGGACAGATACGCAGTATTTT.

This chain connects TRBV6-5 to TRBJ1-2; tentative D call: TRBD1 (5 bases). Germline V gene sequence: CDR1 MNHEY, CDR2 SVGAGI. CDR3 size: 12 residues. Deletions cut 6 bases from V and 12 bases from J, with 17 bases between. The CDR3 bases are TGTGCCAGCAGCCCCGGGGGGTCCGGCCACACCTTC. Translating gives CASSPGGSGHTF.

The genes are TRBV6-6 and TRBJ2-5; 7 bases align to TRBD1. The V gene's germline CDR1 is MNHNY and CDR2 SVGAGI (reference sequence). J was trimmed by 2 bases and V by 4 bases; bases with no gene match: 4. This CDR3 has 14 residues. The CDR3 here is CASSFPGQQETQYF. The DNA of the CDR3 is TGTGCCAGCAGTTTTCCGGGACAGCAAGAGACCCAGTACTTC.

This chain links TRBV5-1 with TRBJ2-7, with TRBD2 matching over 8 bases. CDR3 length: 15 amino acids. Losses at the gene ends were 3 bases for V and 5 bases for J; bases not matched to a gene: 10. The germline CDR1 and CDR2 sequences are SGHRS and YFSETQ. The CDR3 reads CASSSPGLAPHEQYF. CDR3 nucleotides: TGCGCCAGCAGCTCCCCCGGACTAGCCCCCCACGAGCAGTACTTC.

V usage is TRBV19 and J usage is TRBJ2-7; the match to TRBD2 covers 12 bases. The V segment lost 4 bases and the J segment 4 bases; nucleotides outside the gene matches: 8. The germline V gene has CDR1 LNHDA and CDR2 SQIVND (reference sequence). The CDR3 spans 16 residues. CDR3 amino acids: CASSTRTSGMPYEQYF. CDR3 DNA: TGTGCCAGTAGTACCCGGACTAGCGGGATGCCGTACGAGCAGTACTTC.

The chain links TRBV14 to TRBJ1-2, with a possible D match to TRBD1 (6 bases). CDR3 length: 12 residues. V dropped 2 bases and J dropped 5 bases, with 6 bases sitting between them. The germline gives CDR1 SGHDN, CDR2 FVKESK. The CDR3 loop is CASSQQGYGYTF. The CDR3 region has the DNA TGTGCCAGCAGCCAACAGGGGTATGGCTACACCTTC.

CDR3 nucleotide sequence: TGTGCCAGCAGGCCAGGGGGCGGGAACACCGGGGAGCTGTTTTTT. It yields the protein CASRPGGGNTGELFF. The chain carries TRBV6-1 and TRBJ2-2; 8 bases align to TRBD1. The CDR3 contains 15 residues. The V and J ends lost 6 bases and 1 base, in that order; junction bases with no gene match: 4. CDR1 and CDR2 (germline): MNHNS, SASEGT.

The CDR3 sequence is CASSLDSGGGRETQYF. The CDR3 nucleotides read TGCGCCAGCAGCTTGGATAGCGGGGGGGGCCGGGAGACCCAGTACTTC. J is TRBJ2-5 and V is TRBV5-1; 11 bases line up with TRBD2. The junction had 6 bases not matched to a gene; V was cut back by 0 bases and J by 5 bases. The germline V gene has CDR1 SGHRS and CDR2 YFSETQ. The CDR3 has 16 residues.

The chain couples TRBV14 to TRBJ2-7; no clear D. CDR1 and CDR2 (germline): SGHDN, FVKESK. The ends were cut back, 5 bases at V and 6 bases at J, with 17 bases in the middle. This CDR3 is built from 14 residues. This chain's CDR3 is CASSSPLLPREQYF. CDR3 DNA: TGTGCCAGCAGCTCCCCGCTACTACCGCGCGAGCAGTACTTC. Full variable domain (missing parts from reference TRBV14 and TRBJ2-7): EAGVTQFPSHSVIEKGQTVTLRCDPISGHDNLYWYRRVMGKEIKFLLHFVKESKQDESGMPNNRFLAERTGGTYSTLKVQPAELEDSGVYFCASSSPLLPREQYFGPGTRLTVT.

The genes are TRBV7-2 and TRBJ1-1, with TRBD1 matching 9 bases. The CDR3 totals 15 residues. Unmatched junction bases numbered 8, after V lost 5 bases and J lost 4 bases. Germline V gene sequence: CDR1 SGHTA, CDR2 FQGNSA. This CDR3 reads CASSTGQGRITEAFF. The CDR3, as DNA: TGTGCCAGCAGCACAGGACAGGGGCGGATCACTGAAGCTTTCTTT.

This chain links TRBV5-1 with TRBJ2-7; D perhaps matches TRBD1 (6 bases). The CDR3 length is 15 residues. The V gene lost 0 bases and the J gene lost 3 bases, with 13 bases spanning the gap. Germline CDR1 is SGHRS and CDR2 is YFSETQ. The CDR3 region is CASSLVPGDRYEQYF. CDR3 sequence (DNA): TGCGCCAGCAGCTTGGTGCCAGGGGACCGCTACGAGCAGTACTTC.